The rows below give T cell receptor beta chains drawn from one sample of a study of blood T cell repertoires in COVID-19. The assay was immunoSEQ multiplex PCR, and TCRdb's table has in-frame clones only and misses some. The data show 200,000 to 250,000 clones, approximately 88% seen once. The sequenced material came from peripheral blood. These receptors came from a man in his sixties who had recovered from COVID-19. Both conserved end residues are part of each CDR3. The order of the fields is D gene, J gene, clone size, V gene, CDR3 DNA, CDR3 protein. D genes are given only for firm matches. Part of the rows lack a size; the others show once, few, many or a class for expanded clones.

d_call: -
j_call: TRBJ1-3
clone_size: -
v_call: TRBV5-1
cdr3_nt: TGCGCCAGCAGCTTGGACAGTAACTCTGGAAACACCATATATTTT
cdr3_aa: CASSLDSNSGNTIYF

d_call: -
j_call: TRBJ2-7
clone_size: -
v_call: TRBV18
cdr3_nt: TGTGCCAGCTCACCAGCTGGTGGAACCACCCGGAGGGAGCAGTACTTC
cdr3_aa: CASSPAGGTTRREQYF

d_call: -
j_call: TRBJ1-6
clone_size: -
v_call: TRBV7-2
cdr3_nt: TGTGCCAGCAGCTTAGAACTGCTTAATTCACCCCTCCACTTT
cdr3_aa: CASSLELLNSPLHF

d_call: TRBD1
j_call: TRBJ2-2
clone_size: -
v_call: TRBV5-1
cdr3_nt: TGCGCCAGCAGCAAGGGACAGGGGAATACCGGGGAGCTGTTTTTT
cdr3_aa: CASSKGQGNTGELFF

d_call: -
j_call: TRBJ1-1
clone_size: -
v_call: TRBV2
cdr3_nt: TGTGCCAGCAGTGAAATTGGAGGGGACACTGAAGCTTTCTTT
cdr3_aa: CASSEIGGDTEAFF

d_call: TRBD1
j_call: TRBJ1-1
clone_size: many
v_call: TRBV5-1
cdr3_nt: TGCGCCACCAGGGACAGCTTGAACACTGAAGCTTTCTTT
cdr3_aa: CATRDSLNTEAFF

d_call: -
j_call: TRBJ2-5
clone_size: -
v_call: TRBV19
cdr3_nt: TGTGCCAGTAGTACCGAGGGTCGACAAGAGACCCAGTACTTC
cdr3_aa: CASSTEGRQETQYF

d_call: TRBD1
j_call: TRBJ2-1
clone_size: -
v_call: TRBV28
cdr3_nt: TGTGCCAGCAGTTCGACAGGGAATATCTACAATGAGCAGTTCTTC
cdr3_aa: CASSSTGNIYNEQFF

d_call: -
j_call: TRBJ2-6
clone_size: -
v_call: TRBV9
cdr3_nt: TGTGCCAGCAGCCGACAAGGCTCTGGGGCCAACGTCCTGACTTTC
cdr3_aa: CASSRQGSGANVLTF

d_call: TRBD2
j_call: TRBJ2-2
clone_size: -
v_call: TRBV9
cdr3_nt: TGTGCCAGCAGCGTAGGTGGAGCTAGCGGCGGGGAGCTGTTTTTT
cdr3_aa: CASSVGGASGGELFF

d_call: TRBD1
j_call: TRBJ1-1
clone_size: once
v_call: TRBV5-1
cdr3_nt: TGCGCCAGCAGGTCCGGGACAGTAAGGGTCACTGAAGCTTTCTTT
cdr3_aa: CASRSGTVRVTEAFF

d_call: -
j_call: TRBJ2-3
clone_size: -
v_call: TRBV7-2
cdr3_nt: TGTGCCAGCAGCTTAGCGCTAATTAGTACAGATACGCAGTATTTT
cdr3_aa: CASSLALISTDTQYF